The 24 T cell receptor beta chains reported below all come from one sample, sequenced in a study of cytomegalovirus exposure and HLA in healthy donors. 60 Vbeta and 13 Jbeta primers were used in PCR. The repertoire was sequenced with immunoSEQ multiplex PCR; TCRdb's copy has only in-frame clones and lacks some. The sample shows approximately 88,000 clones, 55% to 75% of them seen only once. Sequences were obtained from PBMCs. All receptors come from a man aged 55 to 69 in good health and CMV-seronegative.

The CDR3 here is CASSLGSGPNNEQFF. CDR3 coding DNA: TGTGCCAGCAGTTTAGGTAGCGGGCCCAACAATGAGCAGTTCTTC. V usage is TRBV28 and J usage is TRBJ2-1, with 7 bases that match TRBD2. This CDR3 comprises 15 residues. CDR1 and CDR2 (germline): MDHEN, SYDVKM. The V segment lost 2 bases and the J segment 5 bases; nucleotides outside the gene matches: 6.

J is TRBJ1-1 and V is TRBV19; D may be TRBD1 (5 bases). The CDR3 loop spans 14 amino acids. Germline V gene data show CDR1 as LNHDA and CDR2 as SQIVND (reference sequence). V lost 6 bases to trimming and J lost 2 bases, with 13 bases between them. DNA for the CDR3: TGTGCCAGTAGCTCGGGGGGGGGAAACACTGAAGCTTTCTTT. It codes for CASSSGGGNTEAFF.

The CDR3 spells CSASNYNEQFF. As DNA, the CDR3 is TGCAGTGCTAGCAACTACAATGAGCAGTTCTTC. The V gene is TRBV20-1, the J gene TRBJ2-1; D is uncertain. Germline-derived CDR1 and CDR2 are DFQATT and SNEGSKA (reference sequence). Trimming removed 3 bases at V and 3 bases at J, with 3 bases between. The CDR3 has 11 residues.

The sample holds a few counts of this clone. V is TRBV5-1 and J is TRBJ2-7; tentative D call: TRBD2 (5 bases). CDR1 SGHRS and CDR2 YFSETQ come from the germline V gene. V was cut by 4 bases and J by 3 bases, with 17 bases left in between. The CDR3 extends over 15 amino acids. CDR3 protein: CASSPTREGLYEQYF. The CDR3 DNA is TGCGCCAGCAGCCCGACAAGAGAAGGACTCTACGAGCAGTACTTC.

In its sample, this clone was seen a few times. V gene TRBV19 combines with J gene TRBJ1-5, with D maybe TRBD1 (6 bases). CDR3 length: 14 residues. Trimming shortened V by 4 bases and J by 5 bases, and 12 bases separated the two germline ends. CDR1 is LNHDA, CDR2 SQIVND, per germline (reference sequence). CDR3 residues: CASSRRQADQPQHF. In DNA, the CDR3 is TGTGCCAGTAGTAGGAGACAGGCCGATCAGCCCCAGCATTTT.

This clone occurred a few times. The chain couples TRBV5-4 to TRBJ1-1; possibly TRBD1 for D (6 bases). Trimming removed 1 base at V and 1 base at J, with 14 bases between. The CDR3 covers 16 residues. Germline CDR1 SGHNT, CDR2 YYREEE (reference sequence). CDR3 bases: TGTGCCAGCAGCTTGCCCCCGGGACAAAAGAACACTGAAGCTTTCTTT. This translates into CASSLPPGQKNTEAFF.

Here the CDR3 DNA reads TGTGCCAGCAGCGCCACCGGGACTTCGAGCTCCTACAATGAGCAGTTCTTC. Translated: CASSATGTSSSYNEQFF. The V call is TRBV11-3, the J call TRBJ2-1; D possibly corresponds to TRBD2 (6 bases). The germline V gene has CDR1 SGHNT and CDR2 YENEEA. Trimming took 5 bases from V and 0 from J, leaving 17 bases between them. CDR3 length: 17 amino acids.

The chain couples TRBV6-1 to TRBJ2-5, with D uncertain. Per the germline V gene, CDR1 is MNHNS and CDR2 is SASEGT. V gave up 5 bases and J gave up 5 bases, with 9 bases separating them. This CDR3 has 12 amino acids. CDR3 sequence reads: CASSPRMETQYF. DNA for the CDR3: TGTGCCAGCAGTCCGCGGATGGAGACCCAGTACTTC.

CDR3 loop: CASSEKGPPLYEQYF. The CDR3 nucleotides read TGTGCCAGCAGTGAAAAAGGTCCTCCACTATACGAGCAGTACTTC. The J gene is TRBJ2-7, the V gene TRBV2, with D uncertain. V was trimmed by 2 bases and J by 4 bases, leaving 15 bases between them. Germline V lookup: CDR1 SNHLY, CDR2 FYNNEI. This CDR3 region has 15 residues.

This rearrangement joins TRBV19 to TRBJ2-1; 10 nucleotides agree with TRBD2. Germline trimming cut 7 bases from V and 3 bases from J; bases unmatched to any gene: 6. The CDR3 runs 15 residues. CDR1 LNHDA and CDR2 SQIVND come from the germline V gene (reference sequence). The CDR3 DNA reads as TGTGCCAGTAAGAGGGTAGCGGGAGGCTACAATGAGCAGTTCTTC. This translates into CASKRVAGGYNEQFF.

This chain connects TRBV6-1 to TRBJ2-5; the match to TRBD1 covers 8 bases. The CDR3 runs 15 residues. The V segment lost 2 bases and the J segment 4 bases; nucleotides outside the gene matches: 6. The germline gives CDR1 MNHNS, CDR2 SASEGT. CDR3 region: CASSERTGLGETQYF. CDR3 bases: TGTGCCAGCAGTGAAAGGACAGGGTTGGGAGAGACCCAGTACTTC.

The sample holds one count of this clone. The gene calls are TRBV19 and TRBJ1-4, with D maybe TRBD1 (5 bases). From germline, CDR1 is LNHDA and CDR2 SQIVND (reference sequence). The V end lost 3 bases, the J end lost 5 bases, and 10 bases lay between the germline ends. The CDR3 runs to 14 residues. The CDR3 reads CASSMRSGNEKLFF. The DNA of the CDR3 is TGTGCCAGTAGTATGAGGTCAGGGAATGAAAAACTGTTTTTT.

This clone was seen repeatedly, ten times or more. The CDR3 reads CASSLRSLAGGQDTQYF. CDR3 nucleotide sequence: TGTGCCAGCAGCCTCCGATCTTTAGCGGGAGGGCAAGATACGCAGTATTTT. J is TRBJ2-3 and V is TRBV11-3; 11 bases map to TRBD2. Germline assignment: CDR1 SGHNT and CDR2 YENEEA. The CDR3 runs to 17 residues. Unmatched junction bases numbered 12, after V lost 5 bases and J lost 5 bases.

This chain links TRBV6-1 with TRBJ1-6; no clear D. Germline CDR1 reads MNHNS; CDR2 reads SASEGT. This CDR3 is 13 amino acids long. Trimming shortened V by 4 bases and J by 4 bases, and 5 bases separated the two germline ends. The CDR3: CASSVSYNSPLHF. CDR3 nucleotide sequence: TGTGCCAGCAGTGTGTCATATAATTCACCCCTCCACTTT.

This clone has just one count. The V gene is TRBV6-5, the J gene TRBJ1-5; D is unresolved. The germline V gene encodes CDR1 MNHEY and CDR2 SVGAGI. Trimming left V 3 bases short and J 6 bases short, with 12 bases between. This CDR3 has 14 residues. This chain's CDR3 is CASSYQSWSQPQHF. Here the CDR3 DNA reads TGTGCCAGCAGTTATCAAAGCTGGAGTCAGCCCCAGCATTTT.

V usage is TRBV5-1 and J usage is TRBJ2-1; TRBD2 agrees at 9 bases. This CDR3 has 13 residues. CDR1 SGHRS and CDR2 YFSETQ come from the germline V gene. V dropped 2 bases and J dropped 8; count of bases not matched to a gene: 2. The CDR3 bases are TGCGCCAGCAGCTTAAGGACTAGCGATGAGCAGTTCTTC. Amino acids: CASSLRTSDEQFF.

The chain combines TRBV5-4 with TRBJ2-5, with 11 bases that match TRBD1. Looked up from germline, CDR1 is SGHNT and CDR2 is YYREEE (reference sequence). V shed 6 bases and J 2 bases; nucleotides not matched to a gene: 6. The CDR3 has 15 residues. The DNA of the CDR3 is TGTGCCAGCAAGGGACAGGGGGGGGTACAAGAGACCCAGTACTTC. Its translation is CASKGQGGVQETQYF.

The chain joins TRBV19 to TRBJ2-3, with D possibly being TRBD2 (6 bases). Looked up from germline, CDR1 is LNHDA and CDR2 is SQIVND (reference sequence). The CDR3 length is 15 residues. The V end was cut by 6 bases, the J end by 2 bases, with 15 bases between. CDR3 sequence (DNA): TGTGCCAGTAGCCAATCCGGGACTCACACAGATACGCAGTATTTT. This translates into CASSQSGTHTDTQYF.

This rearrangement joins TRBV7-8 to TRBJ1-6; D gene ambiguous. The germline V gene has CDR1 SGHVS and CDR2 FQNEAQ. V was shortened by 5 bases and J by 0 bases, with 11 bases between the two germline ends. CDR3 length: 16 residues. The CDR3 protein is CASSAGPSSYNSPLHF. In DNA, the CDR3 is TGTGCCAGCAGCGCGGGCCCAAGCTCCTATAATTCACCCCTCCACTTT. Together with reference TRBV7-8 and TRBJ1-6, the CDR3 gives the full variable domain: GAGVSQSPRYKVAKRGQDVALRCDPISGHVSLFWYQQALGQGPEFLTYFQNEAQLDKSGLPSDRFFAERPEGSVSTLKIQRTQQEDSAVYLCASSAGPSSYNSPLHFGNGTRLTVT.

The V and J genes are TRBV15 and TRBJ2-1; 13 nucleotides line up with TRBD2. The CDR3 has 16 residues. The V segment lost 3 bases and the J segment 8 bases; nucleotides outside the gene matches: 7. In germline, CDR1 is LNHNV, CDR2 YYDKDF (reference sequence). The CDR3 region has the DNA TGTGCCACCAGCAGGTTAACTAGCGGGGGGGCAGATGAGCAGTTCTTC. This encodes CATSRLTSGGADEQFF.

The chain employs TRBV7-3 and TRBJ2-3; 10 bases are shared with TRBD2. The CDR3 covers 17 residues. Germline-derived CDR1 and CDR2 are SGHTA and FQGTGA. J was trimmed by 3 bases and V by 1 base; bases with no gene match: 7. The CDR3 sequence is CASSLRLAGTVTDTQYF. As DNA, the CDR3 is TGTGCCAGCAGCTTAAGACTAGCGGGTACGGTGACAGATACGCAGTATTTT.

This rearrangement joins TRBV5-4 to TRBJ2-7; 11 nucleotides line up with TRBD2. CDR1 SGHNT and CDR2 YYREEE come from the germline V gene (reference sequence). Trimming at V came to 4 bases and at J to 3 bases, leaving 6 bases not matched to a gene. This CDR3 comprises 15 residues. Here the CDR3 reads CASSTTGTSGYEQYF. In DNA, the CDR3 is TGTGCCAGCAGCACGACCGGGACTAGCGGCTACGAGCAGTACTTC.

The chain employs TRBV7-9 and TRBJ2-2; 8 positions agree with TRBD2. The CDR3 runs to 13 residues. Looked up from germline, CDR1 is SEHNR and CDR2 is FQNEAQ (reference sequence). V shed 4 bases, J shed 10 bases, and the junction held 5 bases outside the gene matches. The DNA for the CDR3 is TGTGCCAGCAGCTGGGAGCGGGAGACGGAGCTGTTTTTT. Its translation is CASSWERETELFF.

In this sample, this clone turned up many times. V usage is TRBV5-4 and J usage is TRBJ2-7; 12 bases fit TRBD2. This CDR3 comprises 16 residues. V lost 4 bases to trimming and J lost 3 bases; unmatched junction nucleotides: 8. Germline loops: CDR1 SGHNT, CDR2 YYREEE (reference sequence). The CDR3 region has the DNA TGTGCCAGCAGCCCATCGACTAGCGGGGGTTTCTACGAGCAGTACTTC. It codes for CASSPSTSGGFYEQYF. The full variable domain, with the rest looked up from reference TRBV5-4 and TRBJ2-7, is ETGVTQSPTHLIKTRGQQVTLRCSSQSGHNTVSWYQQALGQGPQFIFQYYREEENGRGNFPPRFSGLQFPNYSSELNVNALELDDSALYLCASSPSTSGGFYEQYFGPGTRLTVT.